This T cell receptor beta chain was observed in a study of cytomegalovirus exposure and HLA in healthy donors. Study results and limitations: Being indistinguishable, some V segments were excluded, TRBV6-2 and TRBV6-3 among them. Reports state that TCR beta sequences accurately predicted most subjects' HLA-A and HLA-B alleles. TCR beta chain V- and J-gene trimming was linked, in a later analysis, to a missense variant in DCLRE1C. Prior analysis indicated that the majority of TCR beta V segments exhibited productivity approximately 87% or approximately 30% of the time.

PCR was performed using 60 Vbeta and 13 Jbeta primers. This table comes from immunoSEQ multiplex PCR, and its TCRdb copy is limited to in-frame clones, with some not included. Counted here are over 75,000 clones, less than 75% occurring once; the ten biggest clones make up under 2.5%. The germline gives CDR1 SGHRS, CDR2 YFSETQ. V was shortened by 4 bases and J by 0 bases, with 19 bases between the two germline ends. This CDR3 has 17 residues. As regards this clone: Its antigen is not known.

V gene TRBV5-1 combines with J gene TRBJ1-1, with no clear D. This receptor was identified in a man aged 25-45 years in good health and CMV-seronegative. The specimen sequenced was PBMCs. CDR3 region: CASSPDPGTRMNTEAFF. The CDR3 bases are TGCGCCAGCAGCCCGGATCCAGGCACCCGCATGAACACTGAAGCTTTCTTT.